The sequence of this TCR beta chain was determined in a study of CD8+ T cells in alopecia areata. The germline gives CDR1 GTSNPN, CDR2 SVGIG (reference sequence). V lost 2 bases to trimming and J lost 4 bases, with 18 bases between them. The CDR3 contains 17 residues. It was cDNA, reverse transcribed from extracted RNA, that served as the sequencing template. Produced via immunoSEQ multiplex PCR; TCRdb's table is partial and in-frame only. The sample yields 130,000 or so clones, about 88% seen once. Treatment reported: oral pan-JAK inhibitor, 5-10 mg twice daily. The rearrangement uses TRBV30 and TRBJ1-6; D is undetermined. The sample in question was CD8+ T cells sorted from blood, obtained at week 4, from a patient treated with tofacitinib. The receptor comes from a human donor with alopecia areata. CDR3 residues: CAWSQASQSTYNSPLHF. The CDR3 DNA reads as TGTGCCTGGAGTCAGGCTTCGCAGTCTACTTATAATTCACCCCTCCACTTT.